The present TCR beta chain was sequenced within a study of human T cells and chemical hapten exposure. Stated time point: patch test 2, 6 weeks after DPC sensitization. The treatment is: therapeutic diphenylcyclopropenone sensitization with weekly scalp DPC. Total RNA came from unfractionated whole blood. This clonotype was found a few times. From the RACE reads, TCRdb called clonotypes with MiXCR, one entry per CDR3 protein. The sample has about 54,000 distinct CDR3 sequences, about 9.9% seen once; the top ten hold more than 1.5%. V gave up 0 bases and J gave up 7 bases, with 5 bases separating them. The germline gives CDR1 SGHNT, CDR2 YYREEE (reference sequence). The CDR3 length is 12 residues.

This chain joins TRBV5-4 and TRBJ2-1; a possible D gene is TRBD2 (5 bases). Source: whole blood, taken in connection with sensitization to the hapten diphenylcyclopropenone (DPC). The receptor comes from a woman aged 45-65 years with alopecia areata. Some clones in this sample may be carry-over from other donors' samples. CDR3 residues: CASSLERNEQFF. Written as DNA, the CDR3 is TGTGCCAGCAGCTTGGAGCGGAATGAGCAGTTCTTC.